This TCR beta chain came from a study of post-analysis software for immune sequencing data. Study information: Recorded subtypes: relapsing-remitting, secondary progressive, progressive-relapsing; some patients unannotated.

The library was made from cDNA and included unique molecular identifiers. A population of roughly 1 to 11 million T cells gave rise to roughly 500,000 cDNA molecules. Each CDR3 protein is one row after TCRdb ran MiXCR on the PCR reads. The sample has about 170,000 distinct CDR3 sequences; about 30% are singletons. This clonotype came up many times. Its target is unknown. General observations from the study: F measure showed strong co-clustering of same-batch samples. The normalized Chao1 diversity of multiple sclerosis patients was significantly lower than that of controls.

The clonotype was recovered from a girl aged 5 to 17 with multiple sclerosis. Sequencing was performed on blood.

The CDR3 nucleotides are TGTGCCATCTATCGGACTAGCGGAGGGGGAAGCAATGAGCAGTTCTTC. It yields the protein CAIYRTSGGGSNEQFF. The V gene is TRBV10-3, the J gene TRBJ2-1, with 10 bases lining up with TRBD2. The CDR3 has 16 amino acids. Germline values: CDR1 ENHRY, CDR2 SYGVKD. J was trimmed by 6 bases and V by 8 bases; bases with no gene match: 13.